This T cell receptor beta chain was found in a study of radiotherapy plus CTLA-4 blockade in lung cancer. Study details: Objective response rate was 18%; disease control rate, about 28%. Overall study results and limits: Per reports, early blood T cell clone dynamics, plus interferon-beta, forecast response most strongly.

The repertoire was sequenced with immunoSEQ multiplex PCR; TCRdb's copy has only in-frame clones and lacks some. The sample consists of 60,000 to 85,000 clones, 85% to 90% of them appearing once. Focal radiation and CTLA-4 blockade (ipilimumab) were tested in chemo-refractory metastatic non-small-cell lung cancer patients. Comment on this clone: Its antigen is not identified.

Sequenced material: peripheral blood, taken from a patient treated with radiotherapy plus ipilimumab. The receptor's source is a human donor with non-small cell lung cancer who had stable disease on radiotherapy plus ipilimumab.

The CDR3 sequence: CASSQAGAGELFF. The CDR3 DNA reads as TGTGCCAGCAGCCAGGCAGGAGCCGGGGAGCTGTTTTTT. The chain uses TRBV7-9 and TRBJ2-2; no clear D. Trimming shortened V by 5 bases and J by 6 bases, and 10 bases separated the two germline ends. The germline V gene encodes CDR1 SEHNR and CDR2 FQNEAQ (reference sequence). This CDR3 is built from 13 residues.